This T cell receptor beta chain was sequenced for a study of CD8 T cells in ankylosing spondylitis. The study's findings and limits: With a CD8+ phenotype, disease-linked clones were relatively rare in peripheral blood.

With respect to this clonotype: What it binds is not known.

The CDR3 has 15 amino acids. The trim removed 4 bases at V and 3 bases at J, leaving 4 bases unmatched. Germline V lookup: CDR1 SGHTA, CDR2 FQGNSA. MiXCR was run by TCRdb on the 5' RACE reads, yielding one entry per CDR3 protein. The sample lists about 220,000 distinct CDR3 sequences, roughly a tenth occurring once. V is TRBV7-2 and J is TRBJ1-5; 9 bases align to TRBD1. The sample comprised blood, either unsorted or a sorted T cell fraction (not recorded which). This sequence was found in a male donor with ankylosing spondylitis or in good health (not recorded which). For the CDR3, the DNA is TGTGCCAGCAGCTGGACAGGGGCGTTCAATCAGCCCCAGCATTTT. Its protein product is CASSWTGAFNQPQHF.